This passage covers 2 T cell receptor beta chains from one sample sequenced in a study of monozygotic twins with inflammatory bowel disease. TCRdb re-called the 5' RACE reads and gives one entry per CDR3 protein, without DNA. The listing contains a few hundred thousand distinct CDR3 sequences. Sequenced material: blood. These receptors were collected from a human donor with ulcerative colitis or Crohn's disease, or a healthy co-twin of an affected twin (not recorded which).

This chain connects TRBV27 to TRBJ1-2; TCRdb selects TRBD1, and the lack of DNA leaves this call unchecked. CDR3 size: 19 residues. The germline V gene has CDR1 MNHEY and CDR2 SMNVEV (reference sequence). CDR3 residues: CASSLSSFAGGNGNYGYTF.

The rearrangement uses TRBV6-1 and TRBJ2-3; with no DNA, the TCRdb D assignment of TRBD1 cannot be verified. This CDR3 has 16 amino acids. The germline V gene has CDR1 MNHNS and CDR2 SASEGT. The CDR3: CASTPVGGASTDTQYF.